The clone carrying this T cell receptor (beta chain) has just one count. This specimen comes from a study of blood T cell repertoires in COVID-19. The overall study: The study drew acute and convalescent COVID-19 samples from the United States, Italy and Spain. Nucleic acid was either cDNA or gDNA, and it came from T cells, B-cell-depleted T cells, or PBMCs.

Assay: immunoSEQ multiplex PCR; the TCRdb copy retains only in-frame clones and omits some. The table records under 200,000 clones, about four fifths of them present only once. In germline, CDR1 is MDHEN, CDR2 SYDVKM. This CDR3 has 13 amino acids. Trimming took off 9 bases at V and 1 base at J, with 12 bases between the two ends. Sequenced sample: peripheral blood. The origin of this receptor is an elderly woman with acute or convalescent COVID-19. The V gene is TRBV28, the J gene TRBJ2-5, with D maybe TRBD2 (7 bases). CDR3 DNA: TGTGCCAGTGATCGGGGGGCCCAAGAGACCCAGTACTTC. Its protein product is CASDRGAQETQYF.